This TCR beta chain was found in a study of OX40 agonist ivuxolimab in advanced cancers. Background on the study: Among those treated, three patients had partial responses, one with hepatocellular carcinoma and two with cutaneous melanoma. Broader study findings: Expanded clones tended on average to be more numerous among CD8+ T cells than CD4+. CD4+ and CD8+ blood T cells expanded clonally by week 6 at 0.1 to 3.0 mg/kg.

This clone has just a few counts. The antigen remains unidentified. The assay was immunoSEQ multiplex PCR, and TCRdb's table has in-frame clones only and misses some. The sample holds about 25,000 clones, approximately 83% seen once. V trimming: 0 bases; J trimming: 1 base; junction bases outside the gene matches: 13. The CDR3 length is 21 residues. CDR1 SGHDN and CDR2 FVKESK come from the germline V gene. The study sampled blood at baseline, cycle 4 day 1, and cycle 7 day 1. V is TRBV14 and J is TRBJ2-2; 11 nucleotides line up with TRBD1. Here the sequenced sample was CD4+ or CD8+ T cells sorted from blood, taken in a trial of the OX40 agonist ivuxolimab. This TCR was recovered from an adult with an advanced solid tumor such as melanoma, head and neck, liver or kidney cancer. Here the CDR3 DNA reads TGTGCCAGCAGCCAAGATTGGACGGGGACAGGGGGACCGGTGAACACCGGGGAGCTGTTTTTT. Translation: CASSQDWTGTGGPVNTGELFF.